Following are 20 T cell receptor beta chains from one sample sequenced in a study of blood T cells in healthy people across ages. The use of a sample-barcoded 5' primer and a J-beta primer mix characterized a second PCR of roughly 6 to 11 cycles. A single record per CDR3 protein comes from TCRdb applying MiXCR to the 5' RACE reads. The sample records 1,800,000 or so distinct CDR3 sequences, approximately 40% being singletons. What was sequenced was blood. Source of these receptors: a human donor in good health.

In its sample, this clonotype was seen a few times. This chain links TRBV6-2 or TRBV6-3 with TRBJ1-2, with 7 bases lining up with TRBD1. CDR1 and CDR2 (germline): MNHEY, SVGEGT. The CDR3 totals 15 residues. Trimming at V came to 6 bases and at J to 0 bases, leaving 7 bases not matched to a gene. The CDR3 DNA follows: TGTGCCAGCAGCCGCCCGACAGGGACTAACTATGGCTACACCTTC. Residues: CASSRPTGTNYGYTF.

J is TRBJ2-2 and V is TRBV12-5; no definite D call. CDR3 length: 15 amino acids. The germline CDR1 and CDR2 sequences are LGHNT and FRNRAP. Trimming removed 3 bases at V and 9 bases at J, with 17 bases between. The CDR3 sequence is CASGFDSAGSRELFF. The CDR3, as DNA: TGTGCTAGTGGTTTTGACTCCGCAGGATCCAGGGAGCTGTTTTTT.

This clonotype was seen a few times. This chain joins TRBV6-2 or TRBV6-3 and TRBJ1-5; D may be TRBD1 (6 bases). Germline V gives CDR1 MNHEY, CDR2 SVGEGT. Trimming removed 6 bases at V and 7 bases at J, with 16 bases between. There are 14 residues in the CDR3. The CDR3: CASSRSQGEQPQHF. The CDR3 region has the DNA TGTGCCAGCAGCCGATCACAGGGAGAGCAGCCCCAGCATTTT.

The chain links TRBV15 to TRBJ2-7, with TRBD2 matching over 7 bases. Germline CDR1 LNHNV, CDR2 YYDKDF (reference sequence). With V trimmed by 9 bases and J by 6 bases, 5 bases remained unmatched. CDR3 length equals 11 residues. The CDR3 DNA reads TGTGCCACGGGGGAGGGTGGCGAGCAGTACTTC. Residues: CATGEGGEQYF.

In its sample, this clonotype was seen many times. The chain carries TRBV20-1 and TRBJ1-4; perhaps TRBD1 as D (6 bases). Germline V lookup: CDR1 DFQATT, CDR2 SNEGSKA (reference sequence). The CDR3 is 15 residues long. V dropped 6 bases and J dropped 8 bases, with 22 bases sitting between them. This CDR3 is CSAPGPFDQGEKLFF. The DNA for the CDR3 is TGCAGTGCGCCGGGACCGTTTGACCAGGGGGAAAAACTGTTTTTT.

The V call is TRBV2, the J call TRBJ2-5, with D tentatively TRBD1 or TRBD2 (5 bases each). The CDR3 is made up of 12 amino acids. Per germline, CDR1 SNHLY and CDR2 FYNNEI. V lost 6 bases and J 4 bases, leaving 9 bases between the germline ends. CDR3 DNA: TGTGCCAGCAGGTGGGGGAGAGAGACCCAGTACTTC. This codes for CASRWGRETQYF.

The CDR3, as DNA: TGTGCCAGCTCACCACCTCAAACCACAGATACGCAGTATTTT. Residues: CASSPPQTTDTQYF. This rearrangement joins TRBV18 to TRBJ2-3; unclear D gene. This CDR3 spans 14 amino acids. V lost 0 bases and J 2 bases, leaving 6 bases between the germline ends. Germline V gives CDR1 KGHSH, CDR2 LQKENI.

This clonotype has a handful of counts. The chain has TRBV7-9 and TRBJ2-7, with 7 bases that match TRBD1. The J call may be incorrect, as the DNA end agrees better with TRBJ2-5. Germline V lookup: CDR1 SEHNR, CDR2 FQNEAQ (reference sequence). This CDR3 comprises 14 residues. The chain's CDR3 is CASSVTGVYETQYF. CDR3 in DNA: TGTGCCAGCAGCGTTACAGGGGTTTATGAGACCCAGTACTTC.

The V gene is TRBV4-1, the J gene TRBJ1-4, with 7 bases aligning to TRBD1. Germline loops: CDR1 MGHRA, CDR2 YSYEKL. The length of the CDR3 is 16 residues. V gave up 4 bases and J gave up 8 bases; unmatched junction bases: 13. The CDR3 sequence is CASSPFITGESEKLFF. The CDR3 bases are TGCGCCAGCAGCCCCTTTATAACAGGGGAAAGCGAAAAACTGTTTTTT.

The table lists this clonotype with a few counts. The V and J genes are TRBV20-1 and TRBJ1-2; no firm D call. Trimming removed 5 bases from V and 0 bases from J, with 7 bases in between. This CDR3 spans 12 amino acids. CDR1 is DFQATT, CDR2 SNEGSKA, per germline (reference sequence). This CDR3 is CSAQTTNYGYTF. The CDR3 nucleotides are TGCAGTGCTCAAACAACTAACTATGGCTACACCTTC.

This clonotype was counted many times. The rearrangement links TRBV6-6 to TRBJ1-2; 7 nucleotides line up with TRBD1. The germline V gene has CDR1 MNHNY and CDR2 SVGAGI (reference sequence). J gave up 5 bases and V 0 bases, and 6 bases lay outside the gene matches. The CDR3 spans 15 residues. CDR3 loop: CASSYSSTGKYGYTF. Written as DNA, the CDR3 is TGTGCCAGCAGTTACTCTTCGACAGGGAAGTATGGCTACACCTTC.

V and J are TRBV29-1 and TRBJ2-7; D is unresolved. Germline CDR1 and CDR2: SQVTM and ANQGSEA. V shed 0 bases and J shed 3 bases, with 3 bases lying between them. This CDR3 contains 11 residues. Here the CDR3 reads CSVEDIYEQYF. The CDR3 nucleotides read TGCAGCGTTGAAGACATCTACGAGCAGTACTTC.

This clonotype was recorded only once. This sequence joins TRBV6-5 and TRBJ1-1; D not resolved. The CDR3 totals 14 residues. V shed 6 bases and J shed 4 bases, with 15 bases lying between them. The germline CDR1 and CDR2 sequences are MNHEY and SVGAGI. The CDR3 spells CASRDRRTFTEAFF. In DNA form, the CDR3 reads TGTGCCAGCAGGGACCGGCGCACCTTCACTGAAGCTTTCTTT.

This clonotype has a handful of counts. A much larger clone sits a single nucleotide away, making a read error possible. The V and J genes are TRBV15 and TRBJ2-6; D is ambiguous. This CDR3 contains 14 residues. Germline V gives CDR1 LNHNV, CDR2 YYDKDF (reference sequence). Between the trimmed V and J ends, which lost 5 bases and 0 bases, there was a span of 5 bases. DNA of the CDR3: TGTGCCACCAGCCCGCGCTCTGGGGCCAACGTCCTGACTTTC. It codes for CATSPRSGANVLTF.

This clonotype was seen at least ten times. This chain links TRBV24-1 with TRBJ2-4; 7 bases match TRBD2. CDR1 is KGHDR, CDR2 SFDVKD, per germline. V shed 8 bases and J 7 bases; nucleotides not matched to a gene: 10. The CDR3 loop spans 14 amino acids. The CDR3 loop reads CATTPREAGNIQYF. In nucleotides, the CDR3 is TGTGCCACCACCCCTAGGGAAGCGGGGAACATTCAGTACTTC.

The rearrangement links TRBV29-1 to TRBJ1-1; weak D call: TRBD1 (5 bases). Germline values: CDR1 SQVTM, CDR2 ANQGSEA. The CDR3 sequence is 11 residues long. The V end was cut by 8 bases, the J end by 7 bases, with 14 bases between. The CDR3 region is CSIGDGNEAFF. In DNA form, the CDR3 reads TGCAGCATCGGGGACGGAAATGAAGCTTTCTTT.

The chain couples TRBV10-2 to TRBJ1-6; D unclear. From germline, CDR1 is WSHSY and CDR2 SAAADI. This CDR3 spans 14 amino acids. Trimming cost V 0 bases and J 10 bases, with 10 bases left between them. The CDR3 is CASSESRYVSPLHF. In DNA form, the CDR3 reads TGCGCCAGCAGTGAGTCGAGATATGTATCACCCCTCCACTTT.

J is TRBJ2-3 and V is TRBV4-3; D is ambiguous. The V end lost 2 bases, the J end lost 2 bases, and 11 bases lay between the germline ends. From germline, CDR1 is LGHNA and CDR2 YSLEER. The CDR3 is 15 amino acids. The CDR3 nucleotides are TGCGCCAGCAGCCAATTGAAGCAGTACACAGATACGCAGTATTTT. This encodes CASSQLKQYTDTQYF.

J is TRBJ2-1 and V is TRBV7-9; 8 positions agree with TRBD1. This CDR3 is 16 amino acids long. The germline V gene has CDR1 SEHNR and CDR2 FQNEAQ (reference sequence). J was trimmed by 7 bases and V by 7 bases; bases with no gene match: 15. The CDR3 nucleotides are TGTGCCAGCACATTTAAGTGGACAGGGACGATTAATGAGCAGTTCTTC. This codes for CASTFKWTGTINEQFF.

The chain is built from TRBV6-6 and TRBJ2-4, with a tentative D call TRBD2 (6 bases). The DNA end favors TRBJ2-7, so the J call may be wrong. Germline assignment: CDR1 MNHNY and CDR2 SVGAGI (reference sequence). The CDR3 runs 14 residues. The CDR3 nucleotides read TGTGCCAGCAGTTATACCACGGGAGATTACGAGCAGTACTTC. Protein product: CASSYTTGDYEQYF.